This T cell receptor beta chain was recovered during a study of blood T cell repertoires in COVID-19. The ends were cut back, 5 bases at V and 4 bases at J, with 14 bases in the middle. The germline CDR1 and CDR2 sequences are SEHNR and FQNEAQ (reference sequence). There are 14 residues in the CDR3. Only in-frame clones appear in the TCRdb table, and some are missing; sequencing was by immunoSEQ multiplex PCR. The sample holds around 280,000 clones, approximately 88% seen once. Study members were between roughly 18 and 100 years old and lived in approximately 25 US regions. The receptor was isolated from a woman aged 40 to 50 who had recovered from COVID-19. The sample was PBMCs or T cells enriched from blood (not recorded which). V usage is TRBV7-9 and J usage is TRBJ2-5, with a tentative D call TRBD2 (5 bases). This CDR3 is CASSGLSIGETQYF. In nucleotides, the CDR3 is TGTGCCAGCAGCGGACTTTCTATCGGAGAGACCCAGTACTTC.